These 27 T cell receptor beta chains came from one sample sequenced in a study of T cell responses to AZD1222 COVID-19 vaccine. The repertoire was sequenced with immunoSEQ multiplex PCR; TCRdb's copy has only in-frame clones and lacks some. Of about 140,000 clones in the sample, around nine tenths are singletons; the top ten hold about 4%. The specimen was peripheral blood, collected 28 days after the second AZD1222 dose. The receptors originated from an adult who received the AZD1222 COVID-19 vaccine.

This chain joins TRBV7-2 and TRBJ2-3, with 8 bases identical to TRBD2. V was pared by 5 bases and J by 5 bases, with 12 bases of the junction left unmatched. This CDR3 region has 16 residues. The V gene's germline CDR1 is SGHTA and CDR2 FQGNSA. CDR3 sequence: CASSQGPSGLIDTQYF. CDR3 DNA: TGTGCCAGCAGCCAAGGGCCTAGCGGGCTAATAGATACGCAGTATTTT.

CDR3 in DNA: TGTGCCAGCAGAGCGGGATCCCAGAACAATGAGCAGTTCTTC. Translated, it gives CASRAGSQNNEQFF. This sequence joins TRBV11-2 and TRBJ2-1; 7 nucleotides line up with TRBD2. The CDR3 covers 14 residues. Germline loops: CDR1 SGHAT, CDR2 FQNNGV. Unmatched junction bases numbered 7, after V lost 6 bases and J lost 5 bases.

The V call is TRBV12-2, the J call TRBJ1-5; no check of the table's D call, TRBD1, against the DNA was made. TRBV12-2 is given as a pseudogene. There are 14 residues in the CDR3. As DNA, the CDR3 is TGTGCAAGAGGGAATGACAGGGGCAATCAGCCCCAGCATTTT. As protein: CARGNDRGNQPQHF.

The genes are TRBV19 and TRBJ2-5; possibly TRBD1 or TRBD2 for D (5 bases each). Germline lookup yields CDR1 LNHDA and CDR2 SQIVND (reference sequence). This CDR3 contains 15 residues. V dropped 1 base and J dropped 2 bases, with 11 bases sitting between them. This CDR3 reads CASSIARGRQETQYF. The CDR3 DNA sequence: TGTGCCAGTAGTATAGCTAGGGGACGACAAGAGACCCAGTACTTC.

This chain connects TRBV25-1 to TRBJ1-1, with 7 bases that match TRBD1. The CDR3 totals 13 residues. The germline V gene has CDR1 MGHDK and CDR2 SYGVNS. The V segment lost 7 bases and the J segment 3 bases; nucleotides outside the gene matches: 5. The CDR3: CASIGQVYTEAFF. In DNA, the CDR3 is TGTGCCAGCATCGGACAGGTGTACACTGAAGCTTTCTTT.

The chain combines TRBV10-3 with TRBJ1-2, with a possible D match to TRBD1 (6 bases). V dropped 4 bases and J dropped 5 bases, with 11 bases sitting between them. The CDR3 covers 13 residues. Germline CDR1 reads ENHRY; CDR2 reads SYGVKD. The CDR3 region has the DNA TGTGCCATCAGTGGCCCCCAGGGGTATGGCTACACCTTC. Translating it yields CAISGPQGYGYTF.

The CDR3 loop reads CASSGGPTSSGNTIYF. The CDR3 nucleotides read TGTGCCAGCAGCGGAGGCCCGACGTCCTCTGGAAACACCATATATTTT. This rearrangement joins TRBV9 to TRBJ1-3; D is unclear. This CDR3 is built from 16 residues. V dropped 3 bases and J dropped 0 bases, with 13 bases sitting between them. Germline V CDR1 and CDR2: SGDLS, YYNGEE.

V is TRBV4-3 and J is TRBJ2-7, with 11 bases fitting TRBD2. Germline V gene sequence: CDR1 LGHNA, CDR2 YSLEER. The V and J ends lost 0 bases and 4 bases, in that order; junction bases with no gene match: 5. The CDR3 loop spans 16 amino acids. The CDR3, as DNA: TGCGCCAGCAGCCAAGATCCGGTAGCGGGAGGGTACGAGCAGTACTTC. Its protein is CASSQDPVAGGYEQYF.

V gene TRBV6-6 combines with J gene TRBJ2-7; D remains unclear. The CDR3 contains 13 residues. Germline V lookup: CDR1 MNHNY, CDR2 SVGAGI (reference sequence). V shed 2 bases and J shed 1 base, with 6 bases lying between them. The CDR3 protein is CASSYVASYEQYF. For the CDR3, the DNA is TGTGCCAGCAGTTACGTTGCTTCCTACGAGCAGTACTTC.

CDR3 amino acids: CATSDFEGAYETQYF. The CDR3 DNA reads TGTGCCACCAGTGATTTCGAGGGGGCTTATGAGACCCAGTACTTC. The V and J genes are TRBV24-1 and TRBJ2-5, with 7 nucleotides matching TRBD1. CDR3 length: 15 residues. Germline V gene data show CDR1 as KGHDR and CDR2 as SFDVKD. V lost 1 base, J lost 5 bases, and 6 bases stayed unmatched.

The rearrangement joins TRBV11-1 to TRBJ1-1, with TRBD1 as a possible D gene (5 bases). V was cut by 8 bases and J by 1 base, with 17 bases left in between. The CDR3 runs 15 residues. Germline CDR1 and CDR2: SGHAT and FQDESV (reference sequence). For the CDR3, the DNA is TGTGCCAGCCAACTACTCGGACAAACGAACACTGAAGCTTTCTTT. Translation gives CASQLLGQTNTEAFF.

The rearrangement uses TRBV4-2 and TRBJ2-1; TRBD2 agrees at 13 bases. V trimming: 3 bases; J trimming: 4 bases; junction bases outside the gene matches: 3. The CDR3 is made up of 16 amino acids. Germline V lookup: CDR1 LGHNA, CDR2 YNFKEQ. CDR3 coding DNA: TGTGCCAGCAGCCATACTAGCGGGAGGGTGTACAATGAGCAGTTCTTC. It encodes CASSHTSGRVYNEQFF.

J is TRBJ2-5 and V is TRBV25-1, with D uncertain. The CDR3 is 12 amino acids. Trimming cost V 6 bases and J 2 bases, with 7 bases left between them. Per the germline V gene, CDR1 is MGHDK and CDR2 is SYGVNS. CDR3 coding DNA: TGTGCCAGCAGCCGACCACAAGAGACCCAGTACTTC. Amino acids: CASSRPQETQYF.

The J gene is TRBJ2-1, the V gene TRBV7-2; D call uncertain. Between the trimmed V and J ends, which lost 0 bases and 7 bases, there was a span of 13 bases. Germline V gives CDR1 SGHTA, CDR2 FQGNSA. There are 15 residues in the CDR3. This chain's CDR3 is CASSLAGNLPNEQFF. The CDR3 DNA sequence: TGTGCCAGCAGCTTAGCTGGCAACCTCCCAAATGAGCAGTTCTTC.

The chain combines TRBV4-3 with TRBJ1-1; 9 bases map to TRBD1. Looked up from germline, CDR1 is LGHNA and CDR2 is YSLEER. With 0 bases clipped from V and 4 bases from J, the junction kept 3 bases outside the gene matches. The CDR3 consists of 15 residues. The CDR3 protein is CASSQETGGFTEAFF. Here the CDR3 DNA reads TGCGCCAGCAGCCAAGAGACAGGGGGTTTCACTGAAGCTTTCTTT.

This chain joins TRBV5-4 and TRBJ2-1; possibly TRBD1 or TRBD2 for D (5 bases each). V lost 4 bases and J lost 2, with 7 bases in between. The germline gives CDR1 SGHNT, CDR2 YYREEE (reference sequence). The CDR3 runs 13 residues. CDR3 DNA: TGTGCCAGCAGCCGGGGCCCCTACAATGAGCAGTTCTTC. Translated: CASSRGPYNEQFF.

This sequence joins TRBV6-1 and TRBJ2-2, with D maybe TRBD1 (6 bases). The CDR3 has 13 amino acids. V lost 5 bases and J lost 5, with 9 bases in between. Germline V gene data show CDR1 as MNHNS and CDR2 as SASEGT. The CDR3 region is CASSNTGTGELFF. The CDR3 DNA follows: TGTGCCAGCAGTAACACAGGGACCGGGGAGCTGTTTTTT.

This chain connects TRBV6-6 to TRBJ2-7; 7 nucleotides agree with TRBD1. V shed 5 bases, J shed 2 bases, and the junction held 6 bases outside the gene matches. CDR1 is MNHNY and CDR2 is SVGAGI in the germline V gene (reference sequence). The CDR3 runs 14 residues. CDR3 DNA sequence: TGTGCCAGCAGTCTCAGGGGGAAGACCTACGAGCAGTACTTC. Translated, it gives CASSLRGKTYEQYF.

The chain links TRBV2 to TRBJ1-2; D perhaps matches TRBD1 (6 bases). Germline V lookup: CDR1 SNHLY, CDR2 FYNNEI. V lost 7 bases, J lost 8 bases, and 17 bases lay in between. The CDR3 is made up of 13 amino acids. The CDR3 nucleotides read TGTGCCAGCAAGGGGGTCCGTTCCGAAGGCTACACCTTC. This translates into CASKGVRSEGYTF.

CDR3 loop: CASSLTGATGNTIYF. The CDR3 DNA is TGCGCCAGCAGCTTGACGGGGGCTACTGGAAACACCATATATTTT. The chain joins TRBV5-1 to TRBJ1-3, with D possibly matching TRBD1 (6 bases). CDR3 length: 15 residues. Trimming took 1 base from V and 2 from J, leaving 10 bases between them. Germline-derived CDR1 and CDR2 are SGHRS and YFSETQ.

This chain links TRBV21-1 with TRBJ2-4; the D call in the table, TRBD1, was not verified against the DNA. TRBV21-1 is termed a pseudogene. There are 15 residues in the CDR3. The CDR3 region is CASSKKRQGKNIQYF. In DNA, the CDR3 is TGTGCCAGCAGCAAAAAGAGGCAGGGGAAAAACATTCAGTACTTC.

The rearrangement joins TRBV20-1 to TRBJ1-2; tentatively, D is TRBD1 (5 bases). The germline CDR1 and CDR2 sequences are DFQATT and SNEGSKA (reference sequence). The CDR3 spans 17 residues. The ends were cut back, 6 bases at V and 0 bases at J, with 23 bases in the middle. The CDR3 is CSASGRDRALANYGYTF. As DNA, the CDR3 is TGCAGTGCGAGTGGACGGGACCGCGCTTTAGCTAACTATGGCTACACCTTC.

The genes are TRBV9 and TRBJ1-1, with TRBD1 as a possible D gene (6 bases). Trimming removed 3 bases at V and 4 bases at J, with 19 bases between. The CDR3 is 16 residues long. Germline values: CDR1 SGDLS, CDR2 YYNGEE. The CDR3 loop is CASSDINREKGTEAFF. CDR3 sequence (DNA): TGTGCCAGCAGCGACATAAACAGGGAAAAGGGCACTGAAGCTTTCTTT.

This clone has only a few counts. This sequence joins TRBV7-2 and TRBJ1-1; D uncertain. The V end was cut by 5 bases, the J end by 4 bases, with 14 bases between. Germline V gene lookup returns CDR1 SGHTA and CDR2 FQGNSA. The CDR3 contains 14 residues. CDR3 sequence (DNA): TGTGCCAGCAGCCTAGGAGTAGGTGGCACTGAAGCTTTCTTT. Protein sequence: CASSLGVGGTEAFF.

V gene TRBV18 combines with J gene TRBJ1-5, with D hard to call. The V gene lost 3 bases and the J gene lost 3 bases, with 6 bases spanning the gap. The CDR3 is made up of 13 amino acids. Germline-derived CDR1 and CDR2 are KGHSH and LQKENI. The CDR3 DNA is TGTGCCAGCTCACCGGGCCTCAATCAGCCCCAGCATTTT. Translating it yields CASSPGLNQPQHF. Variable domain in full (rest from reference TRBV18 and TRBJ1-5): NAGVMQNPRHLVRRRGQEARLRCSPMKGHSHVYWYRQLPEEGLKFMVYLQKENIIDESGMPKERFSAEFPKEGPSILRIQQVVRGDSAAYFCASSPGLNQPQHFGDGTRLSIL.

The gene calls are TRBV2 and TRBJ1-2, with D perhaps TRBD1 (5 bases). Germline V lookup: CDR1 SNHLY, CDR2 FYNNEI. With 3 bases removed from V and 4 bases from J, the gap between germline ends came to 12 bases. This CDR3 contains 14 residues. DNA for the CDR3: TGTGCCAGCAGTGAGGAGGGGTACACCTATGGCTACACCTTC. Protein sequence: CASSEEGYTYGYTF.

The CDR3 DNA is TGTGCCAGCAGGGATCTCGGGACAGGGGGTAACACCGGGGAGCTGTTTTTT. It specifies CASRDLGTGGNTGELFF. The chain carries TRBV6-4 and TRBJ2-2; 11 positions match TRBD1. The CDR3 extends over 17 amino acids. Germline CDR1 reads MRHNA; CDR2 reads SNTAGT. V lost 6 bases to trimming and J lost 2 bases; unmatched junction nucleotides: 8.